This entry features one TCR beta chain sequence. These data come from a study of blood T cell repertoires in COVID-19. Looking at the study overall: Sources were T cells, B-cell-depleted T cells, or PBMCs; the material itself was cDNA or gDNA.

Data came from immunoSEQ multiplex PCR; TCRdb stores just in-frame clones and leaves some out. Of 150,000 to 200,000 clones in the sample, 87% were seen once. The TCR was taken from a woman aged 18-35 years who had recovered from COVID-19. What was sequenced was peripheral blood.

CDR3 sequence: CASPGGNDQPQHF. CDR3 bases: TGTGCCAGCCCGGGAGGGAATGATCAGCCCCAGCATTTT. The chain has TRBV5-8 and TRBJ1-5; unclear D gene. Trimming removed 7 bases at V and 5 bases at J, with 13 bases between. This CDR3 has 13 residues. CDR1 SGHTS and CDR2 YDEGEE come from the germline V gene.